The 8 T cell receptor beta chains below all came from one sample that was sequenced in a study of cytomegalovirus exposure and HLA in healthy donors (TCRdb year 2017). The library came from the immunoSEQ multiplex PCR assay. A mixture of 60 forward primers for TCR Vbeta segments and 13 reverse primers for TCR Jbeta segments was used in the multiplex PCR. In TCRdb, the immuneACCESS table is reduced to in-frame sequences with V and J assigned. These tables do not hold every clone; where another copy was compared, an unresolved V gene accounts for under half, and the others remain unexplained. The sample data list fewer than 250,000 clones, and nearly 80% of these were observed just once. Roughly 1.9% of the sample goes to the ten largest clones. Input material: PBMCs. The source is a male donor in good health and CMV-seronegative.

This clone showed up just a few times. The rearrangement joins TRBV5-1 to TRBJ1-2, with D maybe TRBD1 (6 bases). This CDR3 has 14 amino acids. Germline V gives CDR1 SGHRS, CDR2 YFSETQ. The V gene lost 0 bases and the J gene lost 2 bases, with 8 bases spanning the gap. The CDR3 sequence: CASSLDRDNYGYTF. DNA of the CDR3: TGCGCCAGCAGCTTGGACAGGGACAACTATGGCTACACCTTC.

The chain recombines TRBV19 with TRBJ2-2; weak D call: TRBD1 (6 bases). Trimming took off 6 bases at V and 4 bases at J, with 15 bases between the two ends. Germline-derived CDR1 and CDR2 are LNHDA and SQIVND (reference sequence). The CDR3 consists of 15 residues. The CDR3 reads CASSPGTTLTGELFF. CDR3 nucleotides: TGTGCCAGTAGCCCAGGGACAACCCTCACCGGGGAGCTGTTTTTT.

CDR3 loop: CASSPDIPSTDTQYF. CDR3 coding DNA: TGTGCCAGCAGCCCCGACATTCCTAGCACAGATACGCAGTATTTT. This chain uses TRBV6-1 with TRBJ2-3; D is uncertain. V was trimmed by 6 bases and J by 0 bases, leaving 13 bases between them. The V gene's germline CDR1 is MNHNS and CDR2 SASEGT. The CDR3 loop spans 15 amino acids.

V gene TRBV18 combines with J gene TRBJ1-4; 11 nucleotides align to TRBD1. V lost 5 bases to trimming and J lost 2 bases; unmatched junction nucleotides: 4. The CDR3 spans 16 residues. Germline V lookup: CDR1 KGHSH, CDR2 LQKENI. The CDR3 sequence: CASSTGTGGTNEKLFF. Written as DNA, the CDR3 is TGTGCCAGCTCAACCGGGACAGGGGGTACTAATGAAAAACTGTTTTTT. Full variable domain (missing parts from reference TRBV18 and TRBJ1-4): NAGVMQNPRHLVRRRGQEARLRCSPMKGHSHVYWYRQLPEEGLKFMVYLQKENIIDESGMPKERFSAEFPKEGPSILRIQQVVRGDSAAYFCASSTGTGGTNEKLFFGSGTQLSVL.

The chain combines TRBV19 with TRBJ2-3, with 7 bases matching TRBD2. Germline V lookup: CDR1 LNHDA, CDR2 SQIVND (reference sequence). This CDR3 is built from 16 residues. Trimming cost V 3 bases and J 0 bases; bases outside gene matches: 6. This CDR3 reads CASSIPRSGSTDTQYF. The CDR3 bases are TGTGCCAGTAGTATCCCGCGTAGCGGGAGCACAGATACGCAGTATTTT.

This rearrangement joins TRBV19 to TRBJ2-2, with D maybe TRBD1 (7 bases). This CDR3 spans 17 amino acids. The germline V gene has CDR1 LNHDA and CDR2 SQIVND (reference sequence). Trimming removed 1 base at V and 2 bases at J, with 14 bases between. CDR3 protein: CASSIGGRGANTGELFF. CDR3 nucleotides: TGTGCCAGTAGTATAGGCGGCAGGGGGGCTAACACCGGGGAGCTGTTTTTT. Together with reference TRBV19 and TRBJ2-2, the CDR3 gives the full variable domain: DGGITQSPKYLFRKEGQNVTLSCEQNLNHDAMYWYRQDPGQGLRLIYYSQIVNDFQKGDIAEGYSVSREKKESFPLTVTSAQKNPTAFYLCASSIGGRGANTGELFFGEGSRLTVL.

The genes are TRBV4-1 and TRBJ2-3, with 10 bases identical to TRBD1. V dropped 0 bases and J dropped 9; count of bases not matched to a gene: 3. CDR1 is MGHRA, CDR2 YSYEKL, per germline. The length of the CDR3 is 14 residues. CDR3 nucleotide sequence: TGCGCCAGCAGCCAAGAGGACAGGGGGTACACGCAGTATTTT. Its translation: CASSQEDRGYTQYF.

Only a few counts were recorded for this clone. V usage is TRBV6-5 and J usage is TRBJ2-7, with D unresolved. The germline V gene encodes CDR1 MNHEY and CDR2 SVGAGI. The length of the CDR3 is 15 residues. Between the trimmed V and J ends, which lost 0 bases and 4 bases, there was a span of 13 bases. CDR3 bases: TGTGCCAGCAGTTACTCCAACCCACGGGTTTACGAGCAGTACTTC. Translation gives CASSYSNPRVYEQYF.